This TCR beta chain was obtained from a study of cytomegalovirus exposure and HLA in healthy donors. The length of the CDR3 is 14 residues. CDR1 and CDR2 from the germline V gene are KGHSH and LQKENI. Trimming took 7 bases from V and 4 from J; bases not matched to a gene: 8. General study findings and limits: TCR sequences were mostly rare, though some public TCRs occurred in many donors.

This clone has only one observation. Its antigen is unidentified. Profiled with immunoSEQ multiplex PCR; TCRdb holds only in-frame clones, not every one. Found here are approximately 97,000 clones, 85% to 95% of them singletons; the top ten hold 0.85% to 0.95%. This receptor was taken from a woman aged 18-29 years in good health and CMV-seronegative. Sample: PBMCs. The chain recombines TRBV18 with TRBJ1-1; 8 nucleotides line up with TRBD1. CDR3 loop: CASLAQGASTEAFF. As DNA, the CDR3 is TGTGCCAGCTTAGCCCAGGGGGCGAGCACTGAAGCTTTCTTT.